This T cell receptor beta chain is drawn from a study of OX40 agonist ivuxolimab in advanced cancers. About the study as a whole: The costimulatory receptor OX40 (CD134) was targeted by ivuxolimab, a fully human IgG2 agonistic monoclonal antibody. Intravenous ivuxolimab was administered to patients every 2 weeks at six dose levels: 0.01, 0.1, 0.3, 1.5, 3 and 10 mg/kg. Of the roughly 50 dose-escalation patients, hepatocellular carcinoma was present in 19, melanoma in roughly 15, renal cell carcinoma in 9 and head and neck cancer in 9. In the dose-escalation cohort, roughly four fifths of patients were male, and the mean age was approximately 60 years, with a range of about 20 to 79. Patients were allowed to have had prior anti-PD-1, anti-PD-L1 or anti-CTLA-4 therapy, and roughly 40% of the dose-escalation patients had been treated with checkpoint inhibitors. Three dose-escalation patients achieved partial responses, one with hepatocellular carcinoma and two with cutaneous melanoma. Peripheral TCRbeta sequencing aimed to test whether ivuxolimab altered TCR sequence diversity and caused clonal T-cell expansion. The paper reports the monotherapy dose-escalation portion (N = 52 patients) of the phase I ivuxolimab trial.

General study outcomes and caveats: After ivuxolimab, expanded clones were on average more numerous among CD8+ T cells than among CD4+ T cells. The antigen specificity of the peripheral T cells that underwent clonal expansion was not determined. In partial responders in the 0.1-3.0 mg/kg groups, normalized peripheral clonal expansion was found to be among the lowest, especially among CD8+ T cells. Clonal expansion of both CD4+ and CD8+ blood T cells was observed from baseline to week 6 at doses 0.1 to 3.0 mg/kg. Low levels of normalized T-cell clonal expansion were also shown by some nonresponding patients.

Genomic DNA was extracted from sorted cells for sequencing of the TCRbeta CDR3 region. The immunoSEQ Assay was used for sequencing of TCRbeta CDR3 regions. TCRdb obtained this table from immuneACCESS and retained in-frame rearrangements with V and J assigned. These tables miss some clones; where compared with another copy, unresolved V genes account for less than half of the shortfall, and the remainder is unexplained. Within this sample are tens of thousands of clones, with around four fifths of them counted one time only. Around 1.8% of the sample is held by the ten biggest clonotypes. Concerning this clone: This clone's antigen is unknown. Base qualities are not provided; no much larger clone lies one nucleotide away.

The trial excluded patients who had a history of autoimmune disease or were on systemic immunosuppression. Peripheral blood for TCR sequencing was collected from all dose cohorts at baseline, on cycle 4 day 1, and on cycle 7 day 1. Samples were obtained from an open-label, multicenter, first-in-human phase I dose-escalation trial of ivuxolimab. The trial enrolled adults with locally advanced or metastatic head and neck squamous cell, hepatocellular, melanoma or renal cell carcinoma. Before TCR sequencing, CD4+ T cells and CD8+ T cells from peripheral blood were sorted into separate populations. The CDR3 holds 14 amino acids from the cysteine to the phenylalanine. Only the CDR3 DNA is retained, 42 bases long and in frame from the first base. Looking up the germline V gene (reference sequence) yields CDR1 SGHKS and CDR2 YYEKEE. Trimming takes 3 bases from V and 4 bases from J, and the germline ends sit 13 bases apart.

Specimen: CD4+ or CD8+ T cells sorted from blood, collected in a trial of the OX40 agonist ivuxolimab. This TCR came from an adult with an advanced solid tumor such as melanoma, head and neck, liver or kidney cancer. In this chain, TRBV5-5 is recombined with TRBJ1-2; matching of 6 bases hints at TRBD1 as the D gene. The nucleotides read TGTGCCAGCAGCTCAGGACAGTACTCCTATGGCTACACCTTC. This encodes CASSSGQYSYGYTF. Extended through the reference TRBV5-5 and TRBJ1-2 proteins, this CDR3 yields the full variable domain: DAGVTQSPTHLIKTRGQQVTLRCSPISGHKSVSWYQQVLGQGPQFIFQYYEKEERGRGNFPDRFSARQFPNYSSELNVNALLLGDSALYLCASSSGQYSYGYTFGSGTRLTVV.